This T cell receptor beta chain was sequenced in a study of cytomegalovirus exposure and HLA in healthy donors. General study findings and limits: An observed cluster of highly shared sequence variants was recorded as a likely sequencing artifact. TRBV6-2, TRBV6-3 and some other V segments were excluded as indistinguishable.

Germline lookup yields CDR1 KGHSH and CDR2 LQKENI. The CDR3 length is 15 residues. With 3 bases removed from V and 2 bases from J, the gap between germline ends came to 13 bases. Vbeta (60) and Jbeta (13) primers were used in the PCR. This table comes from immunoSEQ multiplex PCR, and its TCRdb copy is limited to in-frame clones, with some not included. The sample carries some 81,000 clones, 65% to 80% recorded once. About this clone itself: As yet, its antigen is unknown.

Sample: PBMCs. The origin of this receptor is a woman aged 40 to 49 in good health and CMV-seropositive. The chain couples TRBV18 to TRBJ2-5; possible D gene TRBD2, 6 bases. The CDR3 reads CASSPGSGRQETQYF. DNA of the CDR3: TGTGCCAGCTCACCCGGTAGCGGCCGTCAAGAGACCCAGTACTTC.